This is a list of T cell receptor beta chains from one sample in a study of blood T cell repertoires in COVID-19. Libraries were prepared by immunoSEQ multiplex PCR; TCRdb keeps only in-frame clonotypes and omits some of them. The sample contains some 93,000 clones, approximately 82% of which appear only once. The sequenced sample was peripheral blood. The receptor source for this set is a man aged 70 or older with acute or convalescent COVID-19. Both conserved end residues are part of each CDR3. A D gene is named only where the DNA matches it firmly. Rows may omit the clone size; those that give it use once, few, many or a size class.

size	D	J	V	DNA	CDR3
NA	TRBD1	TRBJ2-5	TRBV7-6	TGTGCCAGCAGCCGACAACAGGGGCCGGGGCAAGAGACCCAGTACTTC	CASSRQQGPGQETQYF
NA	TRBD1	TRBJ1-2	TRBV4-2	TGTGCCAGCAGCCAAGGAGGATCCAACAGGGGAAACTATGGCTACACCTTC	CASSQGGSNRGNYGYTF
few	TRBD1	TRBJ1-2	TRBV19	TGTGCCAGTAGTCTACAGGGGGATGACTATGGCTACACCTTC	CASSLQGDDYGYTF
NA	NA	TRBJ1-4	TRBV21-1	TGTGCCAGCAGCAAAGACAGCCGCGTTGAAAAACTGTTTTTT	CASSKDSRVEKLFF
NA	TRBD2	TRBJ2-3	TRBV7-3	TGTGCCAGCAGCTTAACTAGCGGGGGGGCAGATACGCAGTATTTT	CASSLTSGGADTQYF
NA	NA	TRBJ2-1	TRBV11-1	TGTGCCAGCAGCTTCTCTAGCTTCTCCCACAATGAGCAGTTCTTC	CASSFSSFSHNEQFF
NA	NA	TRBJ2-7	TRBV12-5	TGTGCTAGTGGGGGGGGTAGGGAGCAGTACTTC	CASGGGREQYF
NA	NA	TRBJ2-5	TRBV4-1	TGCGCCAGCAGTCGCGGGCCCCAAGAGACCCAGTACTTC	CASSRGPQETQYF
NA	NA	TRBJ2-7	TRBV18	TGTGCCAGCTCACCTCGTCACAACGCGGGGGAGCAGTACTTC	CASSPRHNAGEQYF
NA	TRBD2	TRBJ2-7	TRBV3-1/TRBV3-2	TGTGCCAGCAGCCAAGAAAGCGGGGGCCCCTACGAGCAGTACTTC	CASSQESGGPYEQYF
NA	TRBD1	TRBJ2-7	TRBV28	TGTGCCAGCACCCCAGGACAGGGAACGTACGAGCAGTACTTC	CASTPGQGTYEQYF
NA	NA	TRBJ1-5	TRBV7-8	TGTGCCAGCAGCTACAACAGAGCCAATCAGCCCCAGCATTTT	CASSYNRANQPQHF
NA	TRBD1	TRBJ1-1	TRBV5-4	TGTGCCAGCAGCTTACCGGGACAGATGAACACTGAAGCTTTCTTT	CASSLPGQMNTEAFF
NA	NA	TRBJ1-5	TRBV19	TGTGCCAGTAGTATCCGAGGGGCAGCCCAAGGGGGTTTTTATAGCAATCAGCCCCAGCATTTT	CASSIRGAAQGGFYSNQPQHF
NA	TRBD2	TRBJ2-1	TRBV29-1	TGCAGTGAGCGGGGGAACTCCTACAATGAGCAGTTCTTC	CSERGNSYNEQFF
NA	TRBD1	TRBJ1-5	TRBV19	TGTGCCAGTAGTCCGATCTCCGACAGGGGGCGCGGAAGCAATCAGCCCCAGCATTTT	CASSPISDRGRGSNQPQHF